This record concerns one T cell receptor (beta chain) sequence. Using immunoSEQ multiplex PCR, the repertoire was profiled, and TCRdb retains in-frame clones only, with some absent. The sample lists under 85,000 clones, around 97% occurring once. The data derive from a study of technical replicates of blood from a few donors. Between the trimmed V and J ends, which lost 0 bases and 3 bases, there was a span of 3 bases. Germline V CDR1 and CDR2: SGHDN, FVKESK. The CDR3 runs to 12 residues. The rearrangement uses TRBV14 and TRBJ2-7; D is unclear. This receptor was taken from a human donor in good health. Sequencing was carried out using T cells isolated from PBMCs. In nucleotides, the CDR3 is TGTGCCAGCAGCCAAGACCGCTACGAGCAGTACTTC. This codes for CASSQDRYEQYF.